A selection of T cell receptor beta chains follows, all from one sample in a study of cytomegalovirus exposure and HLA in healthy donors. The table came from immunoSEQ multiplex PCR; TCRdb's copy has only in-frame clones and leaves some out. The data hold about 180,000 clones, with over 65% observed a single time. Sequencing was performed on PBMCs. The receptors were gathered from a man between 18 and 29 years old in good health and CMV-seronegative. Both conserved end residues are part of each CDR3. Fields, in order: J gene, clone size, D gene, V gene, CDR3 DNA, CDR3 protein. The D gene is left open where the match is weak. Part of the rows lack a size; the others show once, few, many or a class for expanded clones.

TRBJ2-7	NA	NA	TRBV6-1	TGTGCCAGCAGTCTCGAGAGCTCCTACGAGCAGTACTTC	CASSLESSYEQYF
TRBJ2-6	NA	NA	TRBV4-3	TGCGCCAGCAGCCAAGTTTCTTCTGGGGCCAACGTCCTGACTTTC	CASSQVSSGANVLTF
TRBJ1-5	NA	NA	TRBV6-1	TGTGCCAGCAGTGAATTCCCGGGGGGGCTGTATAGCAATCAGCCCCAGCATTTT	CASSEFPGGLYSNQPQHF
TRBJ1-1	NA	NA	TRBV5-1	TGCGCCAGCAGCCCTGCACTCGGACAGTTGAACACTGAAGCTTTCTTT	CASSPALGQLNTEAFF
TRBJ1-1	NA	NA	TRBV6-5	TGTGCCATGGAGGGCATGAACACTGAAGCTTTCTTT	CAMEGMNTEAFF
TRBJ2-3	NA	NA	TRBV14	TGTGCCAGCAGCCAAGGTACGGGAACCCACACAGATACGCAGTATTTT	CASSQGTGTHTDTQYF
TRBJ1-1	NA	TRBD1	TRBV19	TGTGCCAGTAGTATACGGACAGGGGTGGATGAAGCTTTCTTT	CASSIRTGVDEAFF
TRBJ1-5	NA	NA	TRBV6-4	TGTGCCAGCAGTGTCGTAGGGGGTCAGCCCCAGCATTTT	CASSVVGGQPQHF
TRBJ2-1	once	TRBD2	TRBV7-9	TGTGCCAGCAGCCTCGGGACTAGCGGGAGGCCTCTGTACAATGAGCAGTTCTTC	CASSLGTSGRPLYNEQFF
TRBJ1-1	few	TRBD1	TRBV19	TGTGCCAGTAGTCCCCCCGGGACAGGGATTATGAACACTGAAGCTTTCTTT	CASSPPGTGIMNTEAFF
TRBJ2-7	few	TRBD2	TRBV5-4	TGTGCCAGCGCACTAGCGGGGGGGCCCCACGAGCAGTACTTC	CASALAGGPHEQYF
TRBJ2-2	NA	NA	TRBV29-1	TGCAGCGTTAAGAGAGGGAACACCGGGGAGCTGTTTTTT	CSVKRGNTGELFF
TRBJ1-5	NA	NA	TRBV27	TGTGCCAGCAGTTTATCGGGGGGGGATAGCAATCAGCCCCAGCATTTT	CASSLSGGDSNQPQHF
TRBJ1-2	once	NA	TRBV15	TGTGCCACCAGCAGAGATGGTCGCGGGGAGTATGGCTACACCTTC	CATSRDGRGEYGYTF
TRBJ1-2	NA	NA	TRBV4-1	TGCGCCAGCAGCCAAGCTTCGGCAGAGGGAAATTATGGCTACACCTTC	CASSQASAEGNYGYTF
TRBJ1-1	NA	NA	TRBV7-2	TGTGCCAGCAACTTAAACCCACAGGGAGTTAGGACTGAAGCTTTCTTT	CASNLNPQGVRTEAFF
TRBJ2-1	NA	NA	TRBV5-4	TGTGCCAGCAGCTTGGGGGCCATAGTAGGATCCTACAATGAGCAGTTCTTC	CASSLGAIVGSYNEQFF
TRBJ1-5	NA	TRBD1	TRBV2	TGTGCCAGCAATGAGCGGACAGGGGGCAATCAGCCCCAGCATTTT	CASNERTGGNQPQHF
TRBJ2-2	few	NA	TRBV7-3	TGTGCCAGCAGCTTAGGCCAGGGGTCCACCGGGGAGCTGTTTTTT	CASSLGQGSTGELFF
TRBJ2-5	few	TRBD1	TRBV13	TGTGCCAGCAGCCGGGACAGCCTAGGGACCCAGTACTTC	CASSRDSLGTQYF
TRBJ1-2	NA	NA	TRBV19	TGTGCCAGTAGTAGTGGGGGCGGCTACACCTTC	CASSSGGGYTF
TRBJ1-1	NA	NA	TRBV9	TGTGCCAGCAGCGGGGGAGGCACTGAAGCTTTCTTT	CASSGGGTEAFF
TRBJ1-1	NA	NA	TRBV5-5	TGTGCCAGCAGCTTGGAACAGGTGAACACTGAAGCTTTCTTT	CASSLEQVNTEAFF
TRBJ2-5	NA	TRBD1	TRBV4-3	TGCGCCAGCAGCCAAGAGGGACAGGGTGAGACCCAGTACTTC	CASSQEGQGETQYF
TRBJ2-3	few	TRBD2	TRBV10-3	TGTGCCATCAGTGAGGTAGCGGGGGCTAGCACAGATACGCAGTATTTT	CAISEVAGASTDTQYF
TRBJ2-1	NA	TRBD2	TRBV5-6	TGTGCCAGCAGCTCCCTAGGACTAGGCAATGAGCAGTTCTTC	CASSSLGLGNEQFF
TRBJ1-1	NA	NA	TRBV6-5	TGTGCCAGCAGCTACGAGAGGAACACTGAAGCTTTCTTT	CASSYERNTEAFF
TRBJ1-1	NA	TRBD1	TRBV30	TGTGCCTGGAGTGTGGGGTGGGACAGGGGGCACGGGAACACTGAAGCTTTCTTT	CAWSVGWDRGHGNTEAFF
TRBJ2-6	NA	NA	TRBV5-8	TGTGCCAGCAGACGACGGGGCTCTGGGGCCAACGTCCTGACTTTC	CASRRRGSGANVLTF
TRBJ2-7	NA	NA	TRBV30	TGTGCCTGGAGTGTTATTTATAACAGCGAGCAGTACTTC	CAWSVIYNSEQYF
TRBJ1-1	NA	TRBD1	TRBV7-9	TGTGCCAGCAGCTTAGTAGCGGGGGACAGCTTCGAAGCTTTCTTT	CASSLVAGDSFEAFF
TRBJ2-1	NA	TRBD2	TRBV9	TGTGCCAGCAGCGTAGAGAGCGGGACGCCGTACAATGAGCAGTTCTTC	CASSVESGTPYNEQFF
TRBJ2-2	NA	TRBD2	TRBV4-3	TGCGCCAGCAGCCGATCGCGGGGGGGTTCGAACACCGGGGAGCTGTTTTTT	CASSRSRGGSNTGELFF
TRBJ2-2	NA	NA	TRBV2	TGTGCCAGCAGTCCTACGGGACAGAACACCGGGGAGCTGTTTTTT	CASSPTGQNTGELFF
TRBJ2-5	NA	TRBD1	TRBV2	TGTGCCAGCAGTGCCAACAGGGGGTTACAAGAGACCCAGTACTTC	CASSANRGLQETQYF
TRBJ1-4	NA	TRBD1	TRBV11-3	TGTGCCAGCAGCCCTGGGAGGACAGGGTACTTAAGAGCTAATGAAAAACTGTTTTTT	CASSPGRTGYLRANEKLFF
TRBJ1-1	few	TRBD1	TRBV6-4	TGTGCCAGCAGACAGGGGGACACTGAAGCTTTCTTT	CASRQGDTEAFF
TRBJ2-5	NA	NA	TRBV7-7	TGTGCTAGCAGCTTAGGGGGGTGGACAGGCGGCCAAGAGACCCAGTACTTC	CASSLGGWTGGQETQYF
TRBJ2-7	NA	NA	TRBV5-8	TGTGCCAGCAGCTTGATAGAGTACGAGCAGTACTTC	CASSLIEYEQYF
TRBJ2-3	NA	TRBD2	TRBV7-8	TGTGCCAGCAGCTCAAAATCGACTAGCGGGCGCACAGATACGCAGTATTTT	CASSSKSTSGRTDTQYF
TRBJ2-1	NA	TRBD2	TRBV27	TGTGCCAGCAGCAAGATAGCGGGAGTAACTTACAATGAGCAGTTCTTC	CASSKIAGVTYNEQFF
TRBJ2-1	NA	TRBD2	TRBV4-2	TGTGCCAGCAGCCAAGCGTGGCGGGGGGGCCCCAATGAGCAGTTCTTC	CASSQAWRGGPNEQFF
TRBJ1-3	NA	NA	TRBV5-1	TGCGCCAGCAGCTTGCTGCAGCCGCGGGGGGCGCCTGGAAACACCATATATTTT	CASSLLQPRGAPGNTIYF
TRBJ2-1	NA	TRBD1	TRBV11-3	TGTGCCAGCAGCTCTGACCTAGACAGGGGTGAGCAGTTCTTC	CASSSDLDRGEQFF
TRBJ2-2	NA	NA	TRBV4-2	TGTGCCAGCAGCCAAGATTCCCAGGGGGGTAACACCGGGGAGCTGTTTTTT	CASSQDSQGGNTGELFF
TRBJ2-6	few	NA	TRBV6-1	TGTGCCAGCAGTGAGAGGGTTGCTGGGGCCAACGTCCTGACTTTC	CASSERVAGANVLTF
TRBJ2-3	NA	TRBD2	TRBV4-2	TGTGCCAGCAGCCGCCGACTAGCGGGAGGAGGAGGAGATACGCAGTATTTT	CASSRRLAGGGGDTQYF
TRBJ2-1	NA	TRBD2	TRBV4-2	TGTGCCAGCAGCCAAGATTGGTGGGGACTAGCGAACAATGAGCAGTTCTTC	CASSQDWWGLANNEQFF
TRBJ1-6	NA	TRBD1	TRBV30	TGTGCCTGGGGGACAGATAATTCACCCCTCCACTTT	CAWGTDNSPLHF
TRBJ1-4	NA	TRBD1	TRBV6-4	TGTGCCAGCAGTGACGTCAATGACAGGGTAGGTGAAAAACTGTTTTTT	CASSDVNDRVGEKLFF
TRBJ1-1	NA	NA	TRBV7-2	TGTGCCAGCAGCTTAGCAGGGGGTAGGGACACTGAAGCTTTCTTT	CASSLAGGRDTEAFF
TRBJ1-1	once	NA	TRBV18	TGTGCCAGCTCACCACGTCAAGGGCAACAGGGAGCCACTGAAGCTTTCTTT	CASSPRQGQQGATEAFF
TRBJ1-2	few	TRBD1	TRBV28	TGTGCCAGCAAAGGACAGGGGGCCCGTCTCTATGGCTACACCTTC	CASKGQGARLYGYTF
TRBJ1-1	NA	TRBD1	TRBV10-3	TGTGCCATCGCAGGGGGGCCGAACACTGAAGCTTTCTTT	CAIAGGPNTEAFF
TRBJ2-2	once	TRBD2	TRBV6-1	TGTGCCAGCAGTGGCTCCCGATCCGGGACTAGGAACACCGGGGAGCTGTTTTTT	CASSGSRSGTRNTGELFF
TRBJ2-7	NA	NA	TRBV2	TGTGCCAGCAGTGAAGGCCAGGGAATTTACGAGCAGTACTTC	CASSEGQGIYEQYF
TRBJ2-5	NA	NA	TRBV19	TGTGCCAGTAAGCCAGTAGGGGCGCTTGAGACCCAGTACTTC	CASKPVGALETQYF